A single sample gave rise to the 9 T cell receptor beta chains below, sequenced in a study of cytomegalovirus exposure and HLA in healthy donors. A multiplex PCR was run with 60 Vbeta primers and 13 Jbeta primers. Clones were read by immunoSEQ multiplex PCR, and TCRdb kept only the in-frame ones, dropping some. Of 150,000 to 200,000 clones listed, approximately 80% are singletons. Sequencing was done on a sample of PBMCs. The receptors stem from a woman in her 30s in good health and CMV-seronegative.

This chain uses TRBV18 with TRBJ2-5, with a tentative D call TRBD1 (5 bases). In germline, CDR1 is KGHSH, CDR2 LQKENI. The V and J ends lost 6 bases and 2 bases respectively, with 13 bases between them. This CDR3 is built from 14 residues. The DNA for the CDR3 is TGTGCCAGCTCCCAGGGCCTGGGTCAAGAGACCCAGTACTTC. Residues: CASSQGLGQETQYF.

J is TRBJ2-7 and V is TRBV5-4; 10 nucleotides align to TRBD2. The CDR3 spans 15 residues. The germline V gene has CDR1 SGHNT and CDR2 YYREEE (reference sequence). The V and J ends lost 0 bases and 7 bases, in that order; junction bases with no gene match: 7. CDR3 protein: CASSLALAGVKEQYF. CDR3 sequence (DNA): TGTGCCAGCAGCTTGGCGCTAGCGGGAGTTAAAGAGCAGTACTTC.

V is TRBV27 and J is TRBJ2-7, with D possibly being TRBD1 (6 bases). The ends were cut back, 1 base at V and 0 bases at J, with 13 bases in the middle. Germline CDR1 reads MNHEY; CDR2 reads SMNVEV (reference sequence). This CDR3 has 16 residues. Here the CDR3 DNA reads TGTGCCAGCAGTTTATTCCCGGGCAGGGGCTCCTACGAGCAGTACTTC. Amino acids: CASSLFPGRGSYEQYF.

V and J are TRBV18 and TRBJ2-5; the match to TRBD1 covers 8 bases. Losses at the gene ends were 3 bases for V and 5 bases for J; bases not matched to a gene: 8. CDR3 length equals 15 residues. Germline V gene data show CDR1 as KGHSH and CDR2 as LQKENI. The CDR3 DNA sequence: TGTGCCAGCTCACCGGCTCAGGGGGCCCGGGAGACCCAGTACTTC. This encodes CASSPAQGARETQYF.

V gene TRBV7-9 combines with J gene TRBJ1-2, with D unresolved. CDR1 is SEHNR and CDR2 is FQNEAQ in the germline V gene (reference sequence). The CDR3 is made up of 13 amino acids. Trimming took 1 base from V and 3 from J, leaving 6 bases between them. In DNA form, the CDR3 reads TGTGCCAGCAGCTTAGAGGCGGACTATGGCTACACCTTC. Translated: CASSLEADYGYTF.

The J gene is TRBJ2-1, the V gene TRBV19; 7 bases map to TRBD1. CDR1 and CDR2 from the germline V gene are LNHDA and SQIVND (reference sequence). The length of the CDR3 is 15 residues. With V trimmed by 6 bases and J by 4 bases, 9 bases remained unmatched. CDR3 bases: TGTGCCAGTAGCCCGGGGACAGTTGGGTACAATGAGCAGTTCTTC. Residues: CASSPGTVGYNEQFF.

The chain links TRBV9 to TRBJ2-1, with TRBD2 identical over 7 bases. CDR3 size: 15 residues. Trimming at V came to 0 bases and at J to 6 bases, leaving 6 bases not matched to a gene. Germline CDR1 is SGDLS and CDR2 is YYNGEE. CDR3 coding DNA: TGTGCCAGCAGCGTAGGGGGGGGTGTTACCAATGAGCAGTTCTTC. Translation: CASSVGGGVTNEQFF.

The V gene is TRBV5-4, the J gene TRBJ2-4; TRBD1 agrees at 10 bases. The CDR3 spans 17 residues. The junction had 8 bases not matched to a gene; V was cut back by 3 bases and J by 2 bases. Germline V gene sequence: CDR1 SGHNT, CDR2 YYREEE (reference sequence). CDR3 protein: CASSWGTGVRTKNIQYF. Written as DNA, the CDR3 is TGTGCCAGCAGCTGGGGGACAGGGGTGCGAACCAAAAACATTCAGTACTTC.

This clone has only one observation. The chain carries TRBV5-1 and TRBJ1-1, with 8 bases identical to TRBD1. Trimming took 3 bases from V and 4 from J; bases not matched to a gene: 5. The CDR3 covers 14 residues. Germline CDR1 and CDR2: SGHRS and YFSETQ. CDR3 loop: CASSSTGVVTEAFF. CDR3 DNA: TGCGCCAGCAGCTCGACAGGGGTGGTCACTGAAGCTTTCTTT.